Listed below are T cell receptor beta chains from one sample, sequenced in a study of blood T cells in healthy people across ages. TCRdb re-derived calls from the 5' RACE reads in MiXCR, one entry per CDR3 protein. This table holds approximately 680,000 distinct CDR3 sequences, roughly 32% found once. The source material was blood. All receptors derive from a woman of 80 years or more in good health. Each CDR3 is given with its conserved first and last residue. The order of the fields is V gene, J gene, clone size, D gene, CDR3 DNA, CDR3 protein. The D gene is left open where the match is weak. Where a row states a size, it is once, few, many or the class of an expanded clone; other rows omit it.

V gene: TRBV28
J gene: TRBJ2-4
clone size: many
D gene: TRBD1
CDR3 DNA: TGTGCCAGCAGTTTCCCCGGGACAGGGGTTAACATTCAGTACTTC
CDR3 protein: CASSFPGTGVNIQYF

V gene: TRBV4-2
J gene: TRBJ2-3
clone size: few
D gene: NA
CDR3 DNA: TGTGCCAGCAGCCTCCAGGTGGATAACACAGATACGCAGTATTTT
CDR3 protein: CASSLQVDNTDTQYF

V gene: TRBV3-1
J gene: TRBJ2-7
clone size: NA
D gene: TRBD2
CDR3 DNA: TGTGCCAGCAGCGGGACTAGCGGGGGCTTGTCGAAGTACTTC
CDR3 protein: CASSGTSGGLSKYF

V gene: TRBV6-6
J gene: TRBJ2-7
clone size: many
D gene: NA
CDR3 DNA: TGTGCCAGCACCAAAAGGGACGGGAGCTCCTACGAGCAGTACTTC
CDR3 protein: CASTKRDGSSYEQYF

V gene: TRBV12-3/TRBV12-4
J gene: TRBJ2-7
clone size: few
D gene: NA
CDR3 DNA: TGTGTCAGCAGTTACCGGTTAGCGGACTACGAGCAGTACTTC
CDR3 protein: CVSSYRLADYEQYF

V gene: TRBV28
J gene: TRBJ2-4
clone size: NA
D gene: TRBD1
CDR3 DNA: TGTGCCAGCAGCCCACTTTACGCCGACAGGGGCAAAAACATTCAGTACTTC
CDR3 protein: CASSPLYADRGKNIQYF

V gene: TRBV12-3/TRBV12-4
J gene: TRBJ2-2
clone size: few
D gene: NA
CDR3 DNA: TGTGCCAGCAGTTTACTGGCCCCCCGACAGACGAACACCGGGGAGCTGTTTTTT
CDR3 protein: CASSLLAPRQTNTGELFF

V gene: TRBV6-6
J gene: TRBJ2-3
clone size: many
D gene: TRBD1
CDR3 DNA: TGTGCCAGCAGTTCCACGACAGGGGGCGCAGATACGCAGTATTTT
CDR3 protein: CASSSTTGGADTQYF

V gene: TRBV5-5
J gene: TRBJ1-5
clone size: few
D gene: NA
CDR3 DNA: TGTGCCAGCAGCTCACCGTCAGGCAATCAGCCCCAGCATTTT
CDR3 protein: CASSSPSGNQPQHF

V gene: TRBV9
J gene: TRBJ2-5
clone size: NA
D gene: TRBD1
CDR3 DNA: TGTGCCAGCAGCGCGTTGGGGGGAGGACAGGGCAGTGAGCAGTACTTC
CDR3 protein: CASSALGGGQGSEQYF

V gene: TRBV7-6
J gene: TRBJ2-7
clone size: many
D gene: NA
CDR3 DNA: TGTGCCAGCAGCTTAGAACTGGCAGGGCAAACCTACGAGCAGTACTTC
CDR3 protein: CASSLELAGQTYEQYF

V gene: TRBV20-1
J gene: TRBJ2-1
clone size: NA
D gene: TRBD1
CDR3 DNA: TGCAGTGCTAGGGGACAGAGCTCCTACAATGAGCAGTTCTTC
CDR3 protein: CSARGQSSYNEQFF

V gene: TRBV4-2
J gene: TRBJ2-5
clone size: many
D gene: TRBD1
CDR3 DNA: TGTGCCAGCAGCCAGAACCTCCGGGACAGGAGTTACGAGACCCAGTACTTC
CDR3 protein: CASSQNLRDRSYETQYF

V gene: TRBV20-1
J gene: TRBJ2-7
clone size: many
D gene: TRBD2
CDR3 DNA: TGCAGTGCTAGTGTTGGCGGGGGAAGCTCCTACGAGCAGTACTTC
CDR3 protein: CSASVGGGSSYEQYF

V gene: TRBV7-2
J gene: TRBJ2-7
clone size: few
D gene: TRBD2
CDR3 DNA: TGTGCCAGCAGCTCGTCTAGCGGAACCTACGAGCAGTACTTC
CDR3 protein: CASSSSSGTYEQYF

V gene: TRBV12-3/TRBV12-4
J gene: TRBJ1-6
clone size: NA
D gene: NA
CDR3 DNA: TGTGCTGCTGGCAGGGAGTACAATTCACCCCTCCACTTT
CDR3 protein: CAAGREYNSPLHF

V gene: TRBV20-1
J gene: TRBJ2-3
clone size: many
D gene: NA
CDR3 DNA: TGCAGTGCTTACCGGACGGAGAGCACAGATACGCAGTATTTT
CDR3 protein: CSAYRTESTDTQYF

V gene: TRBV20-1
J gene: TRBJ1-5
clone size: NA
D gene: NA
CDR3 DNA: TGCAGTGCACTTATCGGGGGGTGGGATCAGCCCCAGCATTTT
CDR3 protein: CSALIGGWDQPQHF

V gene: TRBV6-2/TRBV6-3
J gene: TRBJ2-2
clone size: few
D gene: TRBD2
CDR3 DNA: TGTGCCAGCAGTCGCGCCGTCAGCGGGGGAACCGGGGAGCTGTTTTTT
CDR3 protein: CASSRAVSGGTGELFF

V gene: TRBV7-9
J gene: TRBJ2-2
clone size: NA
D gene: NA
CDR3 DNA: TGTGCCAGCAGCCCCCTTCGGGGGCCGAACACCGGGGAGCTGTTTTTT
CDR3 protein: CASSPLRGPNTGELFF

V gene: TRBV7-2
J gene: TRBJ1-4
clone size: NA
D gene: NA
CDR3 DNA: TGTGCCAGCAGCTTAACCCCAGACGAAAAACTGTTTTTT
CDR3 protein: CASSLTPDEKLFF

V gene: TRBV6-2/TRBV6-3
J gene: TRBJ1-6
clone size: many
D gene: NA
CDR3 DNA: TGTGCCAGCAGGACCTCCGGGACGGGATATTCACCCCTCCACTTT
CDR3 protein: CASRTSGTGYSPLHF

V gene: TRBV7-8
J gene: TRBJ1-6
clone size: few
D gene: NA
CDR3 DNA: TGTGCCAGCAGCTTGGTGGGCAGAAATAATTCACCCCTCCACTTT
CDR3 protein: CASSLVGRNNSPLHF

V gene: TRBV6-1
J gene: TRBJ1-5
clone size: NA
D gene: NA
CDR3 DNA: TGTGCCAGCATGCTGGGAGGGCGCAATCAGCCCCAGCATTTT
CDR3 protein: CASMLGGRNQPQHF

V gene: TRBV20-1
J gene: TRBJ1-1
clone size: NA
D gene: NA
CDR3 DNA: TGCAGTGCCCACGGTGACAGGCGGAACACTGAAGCTTTCTTT
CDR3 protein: CSAHGDRRNTEAFF

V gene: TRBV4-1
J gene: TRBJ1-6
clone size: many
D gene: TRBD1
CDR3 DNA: TGCGCCAGCAGCCAAGACTCGCGGCAGGGGGCGAGGGATTCACCCCTCCACTTT
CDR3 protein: CASSQDSRQGARDSPLHF

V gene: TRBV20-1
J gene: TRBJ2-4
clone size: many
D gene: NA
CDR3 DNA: TGCAGTGCGCGACAGTCGACGGGGATGAACATTCAGTACTTC
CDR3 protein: CSARQSTGMNIQYF

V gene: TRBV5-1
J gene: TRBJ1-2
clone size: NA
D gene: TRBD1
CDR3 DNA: TGCGCCAGCAGCCTCACAGGGGGCGCCGATGGCTACACCTTC
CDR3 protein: CASSLTGGADGYTF

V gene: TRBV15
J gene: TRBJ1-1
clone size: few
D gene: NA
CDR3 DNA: TGTGCCACCAGCAGGCCGGTGGGTCTTCCAGCTTTCTTT
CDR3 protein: CATSRPVGLPAFF

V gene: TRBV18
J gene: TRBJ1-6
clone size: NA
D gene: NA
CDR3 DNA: TGTGCCAGCTCGCCTAACTCCTATAATTCACCCCTCCACTTT
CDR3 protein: CASSPNSYNSPLHF

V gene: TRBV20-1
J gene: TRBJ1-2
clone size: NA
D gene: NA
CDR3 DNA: TGCAGTGCTAGGGGGCAAACCTATGGCTACACCTTC
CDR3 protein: CSARGQTYGYTF